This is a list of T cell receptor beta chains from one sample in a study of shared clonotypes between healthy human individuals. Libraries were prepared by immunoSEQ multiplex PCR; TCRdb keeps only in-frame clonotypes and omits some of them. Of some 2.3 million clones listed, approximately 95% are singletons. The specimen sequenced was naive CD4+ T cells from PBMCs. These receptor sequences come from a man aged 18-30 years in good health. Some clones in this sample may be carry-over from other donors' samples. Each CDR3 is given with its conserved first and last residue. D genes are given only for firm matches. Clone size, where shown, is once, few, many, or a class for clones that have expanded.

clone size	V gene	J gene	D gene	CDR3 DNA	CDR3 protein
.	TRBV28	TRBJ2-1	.	TGTGCCAGCAGTTTAACGCGCGGTCGGGATGAGCAGTTCTTC	CASSLTRGRDEQFF
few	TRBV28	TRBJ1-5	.	TGTGCCAGCAGTGGGACATCCGGCAATCAGCCCCAGCATTTT	CASSGTSGNQPQHF
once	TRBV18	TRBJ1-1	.	TGTGCCAGCTCACTACATAGCCCCGAGACAGTGAACACTGAAGCTTTCTTT	CASSLHSPETVNTEAFF
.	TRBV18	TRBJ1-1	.	TGTGCCAGCTCACCGATGGGCATGAACACTGAAGCTTTCTTT	CASSPMGMNTEAFF
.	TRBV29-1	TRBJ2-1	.	TGCAGCGTTGTAAAGGGCCCCGGCTCCTACAATGAGCAGTTCTTC	CSVVKGPGSYNEQFF
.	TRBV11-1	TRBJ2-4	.	TGTGCCAGCAGCCTGGGGACCTTAAACATTCAGTACTTC	CASSLGTLNIQYF
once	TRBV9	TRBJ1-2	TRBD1	TGTGCCAGCAGCGTAGAATTGGGGGACAGCATATATGGCTACACCTTC	CASSVELGDSIYGYTF
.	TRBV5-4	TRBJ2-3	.	TGTGCCAGCAGCTTAGGGCGGGCTAGCACAGATACGCAGTATTTT	CASSLGRASTDTQYF
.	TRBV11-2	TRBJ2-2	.	TGTGCCAGCAGCTCTCAAGGGCGCGGGGAGCTGTTTTTT	CASSSQGRGELFF
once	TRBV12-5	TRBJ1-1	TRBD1	TGTGCTAGTGGTTCACAGGGGGCGAGTACTGAAGCTTTCTTT	CASGSQGASTEAFF
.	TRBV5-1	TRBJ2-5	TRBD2	TGCGCCAGCAGCTTGGCCGGTCAGCGGGGCCAAGAGACCCAGTACTTC	CASSLAGQRGQETQYF
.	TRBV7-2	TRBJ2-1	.	TGTGCCAGCAGCTTAGGGTGGGGCCCCAATGAGCAGTTCTTC	CASSLGWGPNEQFF
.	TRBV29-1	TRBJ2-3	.	TGCAGCGCCACAGAAAGCACAGATACGCAGTATTTT	CSATESTDTQYF
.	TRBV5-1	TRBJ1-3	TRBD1	TGCGCCAGCAGCCCAAGGGACAGGGCTGGAAACACCATATATTTT	CASSPRDRAGNTIYF
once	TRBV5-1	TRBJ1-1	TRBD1	TGCGCCAGCAGCGCCGGACAGGGCGGGAACACTGAAGCTTTCTTT	CASSAGQGGNTEAFF
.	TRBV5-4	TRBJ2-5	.	TGTGCCAGCAGCTTCCAGTACCAAGAGACCCAGTACTTC	CASSFQYQETQYF
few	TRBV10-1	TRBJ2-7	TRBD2	TGCGCCGGAAATTGCGGGAGGAGCGAGCAGTACTTC	CAGNCGRSEQYF
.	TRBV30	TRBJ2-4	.	TGTGCTATTAGGGGGGCGGGAGTTGCCAAAAACATTCAGTACTTC	CAIRGAGVAKNIQYF
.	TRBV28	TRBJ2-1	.	TGTGCCAGCCAGTCCCCGGGACCCCCCCACAATGAGCAGTTCTTC	CASQSPGPPHNEQFF
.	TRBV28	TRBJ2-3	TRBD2	TGTGCCAGCAGAATAGCGGGAGGTCATACGCAGTATTTT	CASRIAGGHTQYF
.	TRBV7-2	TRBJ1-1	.	TGTGCCAGCAGCGTCCGGATGAACACTGAAGCTTTCTTT	CASSVRMNTEAFF
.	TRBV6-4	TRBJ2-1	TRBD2	TGTGCCAGCAGTGAAGGGCTAGCGGGAGTCTACAATGAGCAGTTCTTC	CASSEGLAGVYNEQFF